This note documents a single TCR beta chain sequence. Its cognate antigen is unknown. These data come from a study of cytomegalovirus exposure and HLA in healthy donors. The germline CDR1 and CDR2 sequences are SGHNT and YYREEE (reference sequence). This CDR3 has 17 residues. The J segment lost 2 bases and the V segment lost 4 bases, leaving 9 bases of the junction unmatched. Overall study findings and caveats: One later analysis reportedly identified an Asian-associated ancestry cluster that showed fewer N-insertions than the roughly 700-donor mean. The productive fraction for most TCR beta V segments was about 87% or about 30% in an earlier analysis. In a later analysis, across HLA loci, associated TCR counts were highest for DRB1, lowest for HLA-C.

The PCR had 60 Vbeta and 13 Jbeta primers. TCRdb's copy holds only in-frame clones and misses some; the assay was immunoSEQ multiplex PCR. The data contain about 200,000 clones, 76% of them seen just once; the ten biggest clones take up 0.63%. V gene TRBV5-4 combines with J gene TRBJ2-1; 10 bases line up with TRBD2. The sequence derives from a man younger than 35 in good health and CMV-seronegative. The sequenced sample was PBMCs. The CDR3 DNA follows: TGTGCCAGCAGCACCCGGACTAGCGGCGGTCCCTACAATGAGCAGTTCTTC. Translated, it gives CASSTRTSGGPYNEQFF.